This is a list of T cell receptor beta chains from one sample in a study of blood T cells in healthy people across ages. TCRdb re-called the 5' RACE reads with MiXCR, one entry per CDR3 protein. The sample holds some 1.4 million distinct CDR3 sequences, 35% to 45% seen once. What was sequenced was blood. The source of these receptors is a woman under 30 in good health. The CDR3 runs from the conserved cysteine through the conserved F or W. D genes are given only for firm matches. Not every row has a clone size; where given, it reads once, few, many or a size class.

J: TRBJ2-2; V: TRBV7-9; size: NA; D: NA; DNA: TGTGCCTCCGGAGGGGGACCGAACACCGGGGAGCTGTTTTTT; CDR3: CASGGGPNTGELFF
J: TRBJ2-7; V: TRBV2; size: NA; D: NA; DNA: TGTGCCAGCATGCGGACCGGGAATGAGCAGTACTTC; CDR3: CASMRTGNEQYF
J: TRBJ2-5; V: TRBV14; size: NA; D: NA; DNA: TGTGCCAGCAGCGAAGGTTTGGGCGAGACCCAGTACTTC; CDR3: CASSEGLGETQYF
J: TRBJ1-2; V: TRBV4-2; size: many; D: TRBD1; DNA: TGTGCCAGCAGCCAAGAATGGACAGGGGGTGAGCACGGCTACACCTTC; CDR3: CASSQEWTGGEHGYTF
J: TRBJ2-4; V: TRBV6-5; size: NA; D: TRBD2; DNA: TGTGCCAGCAGTTATAAGTTCGAGACTAGCGGGGGGCAAAACATTCAGTACTTC; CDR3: CASSYKFETSGGQNIQYF
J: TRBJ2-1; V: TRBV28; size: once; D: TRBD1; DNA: TGTGCCAGCAGTGAAATCCGGGACAGGCTATCGGGGGAGCAGTTCTTC; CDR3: CASSEIRDRLSGEQFF
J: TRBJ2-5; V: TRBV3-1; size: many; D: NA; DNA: TGTGCCAGCAGCCAAGATATAGAGACCCAGTACTTC; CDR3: CASSQDIETQYF
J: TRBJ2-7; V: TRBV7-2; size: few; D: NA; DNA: TGTGCCAGCAGCTTAGGTGGAGGGCTGTACTTC; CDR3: CASSLGGGLYF
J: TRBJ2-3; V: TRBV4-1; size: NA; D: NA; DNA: TGCGCCAGCAGTTGGGGGGAAGGCACAGATACGCAGTATTTT; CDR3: CASSWGEGTDTQYF
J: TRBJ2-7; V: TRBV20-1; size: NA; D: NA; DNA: TGCAGTGCTAGATCCAGCACTGGGGACGAGCAGTACTTC; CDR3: CSARSSTGDEQYF
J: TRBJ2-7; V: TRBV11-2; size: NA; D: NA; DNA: TGTGCCAGCAGCTTAAGCTCCCTCTGGAGCGACGAGCAGTACTTC; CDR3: CASSLSSLWSDEQYF
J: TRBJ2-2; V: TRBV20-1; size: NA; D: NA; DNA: TGCAGTGCTAGAGATACGGGGAACACCGGGGAGCTGTTTTTT; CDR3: CSARDTGNTGELFF
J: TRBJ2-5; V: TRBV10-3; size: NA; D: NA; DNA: TGTGCCATCAGTGAATCCATGGCGGGGCAAGAGACCCAGTACTTC; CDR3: CAISESMAGQETQYF
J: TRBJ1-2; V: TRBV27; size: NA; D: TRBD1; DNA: TGTGCCAGCAGCCCAGGGAACAGGGGGGCAAACTATGGCTACACCTTC; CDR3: CASSPGNRGANYGYTF
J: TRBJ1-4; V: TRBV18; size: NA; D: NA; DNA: TGTGCCAGCTCACCACTTGCTACAGGGAGGGAAGCAAAACTGTTTTTT; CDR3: CASSPLATGREAKLFF
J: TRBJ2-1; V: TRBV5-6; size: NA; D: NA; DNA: TGTGCCAGCAGCTTCCCCTCTGGGGATGAGCAGTTCTTC; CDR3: CASSFPSGDEQFF
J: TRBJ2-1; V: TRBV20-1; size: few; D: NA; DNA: TGCAGTGCTCCGGCACCATGGGGCAATGAGCAGTTCTTC; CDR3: CSAPAPWGNEQFF
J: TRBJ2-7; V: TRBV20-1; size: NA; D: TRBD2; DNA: TGCAGTGCTAGAGATCTGACTAGCGGGACCTCCTCCTACAATGAGCAGTACTTC; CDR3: CSARDLTSGTSSYNEQYF